These 9 T cell receptor beta chains share one sample of origin, sequenced in a study of T cell clones after liver transplantation (dated by TCRdb to the late 2010s). The library was built by means of the immunoSEQ multiplex PCR assay. Imported from immuneACCESS, the table was reduced by TCRdb to in-frame sequences with V and J called. These copies leave out some clones; in studies compared against another copy, an unresolved V gene accounts for under half, and the cause of the remainder is not known. The sample table holds more than 70,000 clones, of which around four fifths were seen once. The ten largest clones represent 2.5% to 3.5% of the sample. The starting material was CD4+ T cells from blood, obtained at the 22-month timepoint. These TCRs come from a human patient who received a liver transplant. After transplantation, some T cells may belong to the graft donor instead of the recipient.

This clone has more than one count but fewer than ten. The CDR3: CASSLEYRQGSSGELFF. CDR3 sequence (DNA): TGTGCCAGCAGCTTAGAATATCGCCAGGGTTCGTCCGGGGAGCTGTTTTTT. V gene TRBV7-9 combines with J gene TRBJ2-2; TRBD1 is a possible D gene (5 bases). This CDR3 has 17 amino acids. Per germline, CDR1 SEHNR and CDR2 FQNEAQ (reference sequence). V lost 1 base to trimming and J lost 6 bases, with 18 bases between them.

The rearrangement uses TRBV6-1 and TRBJ1-1; D is perhaps TRBD1 (5 bases). Trimming pared 4 bases from V and 1 base from J, leaving 10 bases between. Germline V gene sequence: CDR1 MNHNS, CDR2 SASEGT. This CDR3 has 14 amino acids. The CDR3 sequence: CASSVRGSNTEAFF. In DNA, the CDR3 is TGTGCCAGCAGTGTAAGGGGTTCGAACACTGAAGCTTTCTTT.

The rearrangement uses TRBV7-6 and TRBJ2-1; a weak D match, TRBD1 (6 bases). V lost 0 bases and J 5 bases, leaving 17 bases between the germline ends. Germline CDR1 SGHVS, CDR2 FNYEAQ. The CDR3 length is 17 residues. CDR3 sequence: CASSLAVPGHGNNEQFF. The CDR3 DNA reads as TGTGCCAGCAGCTTAGCGGTCCCGGGACACGGAAACAATGAGCAGTTCTTC.

This clone was observed a few times. The chain has TRBV7-2 and TRBJ2-2; 7 nucleotides match TRBD2. CDR1 SGHTA and CDR2 FQGNSA come from the germline V gene. The CDR3 totals 14 residues. With 7 bases clipped from V and 3 bases from J, the junction kept 5 bases outside the gene matches. CDR3 sequence reads: CASNRRGDTGELFF. The CDR3, as DNA: TGTGCCAGCAACAGACGGGGGGACACCGGGGAGCTGTTTTTT.

The gene calls are TRBV6-5 and TRBJ2-3, with D uncertain. Trimming removed 0 bases from V and 4 bases from J, with 8 bases in between. The CDR3 is made up of 14 amino acids. The V gene's germline CDR1 is MNHEY and CDR2 SVGAGI. CDR3 region: CASSYSSPADTQYF. CDR3 DNA: TGTGCCAGCAGTTACTCCTCTCCAGCAGATACGCAGTATTTT.

The rearrangement uses TRBV18 and TRBJ2-7; D is possibly TRBD1 or TRBD2 (6 bases each). With 6 bases removed from V and 0 bases from J, the gap between germline ends came to 9 bases. Per germline, CDR1 KGHSH and CDR2 LQKENI. The CDR3 extends over 13 amino acids. In DNA form, the CDR3 reads TGTGCCAGCTCGCGGGACACCTCCTACGAGCAGTACTTC. Amino acids: CASSRDTSYEQYF.

The rearrangement joins TRBV28 to TRBJ1-2; D is uncertain. Trimming removed 10 bases from V and 4 bases from J, with 16 bases in between. The CDR3 has 13 residues. Germline loops: CDR1 MDHEN, CDR2 SYDVKM. In nucleotides, the CDR3 is TGTGCCATCGTCCCCGGGAGAGGCTATGGCTACACCTTC. This codes for CAIVPGRGYGYTF.

The chain recombines TRBV18 with TRBJ1-1; weak D call: TRBD1 (5 bases). The CDR3 runs 13 residues. V lost 4 bases and J lost 4, with 10 bases in between. Germline V CDR1 and CDR2: KGHSH, LQKENI. The CDR3 spells CASSQGTLTEAFF. The CDR3 nucleotides read TGTGCCAGCTCACAGGGGACTCTCACTGAAGCTTTCTTT.

This chain links TRBV19 with TRBJ2-2; possible D gene TRBD1, 5 bases. The CDR3 runs 15 residues. Germline CDR1 LNHDA, CDR2 SQIVND (reference sequence). V lost 5 bases and J 4 bases, leaving 14 bases between the germline ends. CDR3 bases: TGTGCCAGTAGTGGCTCCAATCAGGGCACCGGGGAGCTGTTTTTT. The encoded protein is CASSGSNQGTGELFF.